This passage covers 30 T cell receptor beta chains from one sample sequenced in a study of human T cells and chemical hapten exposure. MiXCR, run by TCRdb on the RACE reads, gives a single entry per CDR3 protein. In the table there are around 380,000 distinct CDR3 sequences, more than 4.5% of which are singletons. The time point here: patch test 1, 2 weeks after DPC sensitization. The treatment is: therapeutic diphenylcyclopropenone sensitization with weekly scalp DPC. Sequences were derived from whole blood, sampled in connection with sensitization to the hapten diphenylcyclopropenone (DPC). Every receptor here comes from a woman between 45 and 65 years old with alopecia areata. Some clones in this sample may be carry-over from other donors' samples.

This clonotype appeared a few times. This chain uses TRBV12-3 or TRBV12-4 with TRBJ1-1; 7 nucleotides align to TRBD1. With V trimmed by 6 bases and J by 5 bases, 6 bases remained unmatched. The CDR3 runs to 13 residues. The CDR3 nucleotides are TGTGCCAGCAGAGTCAGGGGGAAAACTGAAGCTTTCTTT. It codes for CASRVRGKTEAFF.

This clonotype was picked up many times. CDR3 sequence: CASSQWGLASNTDTQYF. In DNA, the CDR3 is TGCGCCAGCAGCCAGTGGGGACTAGCGTCCAACACAGATACGCAGTATTTT. This chain uses TRBV4-3 with TRBJ2-3; 10 nucleotides agree with TRBD2. The length of the CDR3 is 17 residues. Germline lookup yields CDR1 LGHNA and CDR2 YSLEER. V shed 3 bases, J shed 2 bases, and the junction held 8 bases outside the gene matches.

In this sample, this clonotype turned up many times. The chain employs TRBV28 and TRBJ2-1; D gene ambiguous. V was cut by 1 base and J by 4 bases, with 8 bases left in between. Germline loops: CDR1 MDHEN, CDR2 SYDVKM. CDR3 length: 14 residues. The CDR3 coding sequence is TGTGCCAGCAGTTTATCTGTGGGGTACAATGAGCAGTTCTTC. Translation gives CASSLSVGYNEQFF.

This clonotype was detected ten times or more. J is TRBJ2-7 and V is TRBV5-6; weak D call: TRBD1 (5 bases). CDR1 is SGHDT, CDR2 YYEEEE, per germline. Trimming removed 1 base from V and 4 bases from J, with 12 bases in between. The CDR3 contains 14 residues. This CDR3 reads CASSLSGGQYEQYF. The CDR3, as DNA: TGTGCCAGCAGCTTGTCGGGCGGACAATACGAGCAGTACTTC.

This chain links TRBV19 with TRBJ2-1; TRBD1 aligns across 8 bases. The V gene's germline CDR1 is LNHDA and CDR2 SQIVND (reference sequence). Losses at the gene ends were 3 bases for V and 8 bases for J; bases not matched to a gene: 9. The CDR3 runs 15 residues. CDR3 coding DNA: TGTGCCAGTAGTATCGGGACAGGACTTGGGGATGAGCAGTTCTTC. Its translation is CASSIGTGLGDEQFF.

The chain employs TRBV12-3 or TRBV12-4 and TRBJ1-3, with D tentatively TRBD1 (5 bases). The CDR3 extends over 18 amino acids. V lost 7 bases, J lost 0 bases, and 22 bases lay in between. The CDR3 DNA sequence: TGTGCCAGCACTCCCGCCCGAGGGGACGATCGCTCTGGAAACACCATATATTTT. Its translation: CASTPARGDDRSGNTIYF.

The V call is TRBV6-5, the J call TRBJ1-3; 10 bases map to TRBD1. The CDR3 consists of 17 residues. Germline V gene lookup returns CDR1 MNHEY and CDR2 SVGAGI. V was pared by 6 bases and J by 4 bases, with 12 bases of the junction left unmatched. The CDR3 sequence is CASSRKGTGVTGNTIYF. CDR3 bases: TGTGCCAGCAGCCGCAAGGGGACAGGGGTAACCGGAAACACCATATATTTT.

This CDR3 reads CASSYRPHNEQFF. The CDR3 nucleotides are TGTGCCAGCAGCTACAGGCCCCACAATGAGCAGTTCTTC. The gene calls are TRBV6-2 or TRBV6-3 and TRBJ2-1; a weak D match, TRBD1 (5 bases). Germline V gene data show CDR1 as MNHEY and CDR2 as SVGEGT. CDR3 length equals 13 residues. Trimming removed 6 bases from V and 5 bases from J, with 11 bases in between.

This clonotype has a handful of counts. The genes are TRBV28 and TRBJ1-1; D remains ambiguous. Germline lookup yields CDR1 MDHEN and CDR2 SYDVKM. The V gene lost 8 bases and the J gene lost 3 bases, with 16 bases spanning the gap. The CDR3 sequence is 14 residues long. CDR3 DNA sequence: TGTGCCAGCGCAGTTTGGATCAAGGACACTGAAGCTTTCTTT. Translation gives CASAVWIKDTEAFF.

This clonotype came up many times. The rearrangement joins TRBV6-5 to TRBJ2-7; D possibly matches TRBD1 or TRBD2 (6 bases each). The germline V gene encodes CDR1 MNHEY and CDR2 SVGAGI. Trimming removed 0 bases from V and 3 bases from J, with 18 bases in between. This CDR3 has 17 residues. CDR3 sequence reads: CASSYSIKAGEVYEQYF. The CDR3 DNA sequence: TGTGCCAGCAGTTACTCGATCAAGGCAGGGGAGGTCTACGAGCAGTACTTC.

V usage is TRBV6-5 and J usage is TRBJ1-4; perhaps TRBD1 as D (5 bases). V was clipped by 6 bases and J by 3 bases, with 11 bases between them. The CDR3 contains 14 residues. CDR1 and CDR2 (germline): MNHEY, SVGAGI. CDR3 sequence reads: CASRRQRPNEKLFF. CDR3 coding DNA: TGTGCCAGCAGAAGACAGCGGCCTAATGAAAAACTGTTTTTT.

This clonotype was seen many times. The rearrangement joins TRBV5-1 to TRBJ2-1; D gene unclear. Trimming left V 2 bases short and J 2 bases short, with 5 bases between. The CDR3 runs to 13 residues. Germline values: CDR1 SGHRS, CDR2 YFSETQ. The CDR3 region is CASSLIAYNEQFF. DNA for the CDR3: TGCGCCAGCAGCTTAATAGCCTACAATGAGCAGTTCTTC.

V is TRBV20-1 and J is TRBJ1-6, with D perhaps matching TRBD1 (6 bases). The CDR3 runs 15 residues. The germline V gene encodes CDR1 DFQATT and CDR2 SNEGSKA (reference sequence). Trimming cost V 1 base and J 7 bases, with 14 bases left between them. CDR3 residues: CSARVGGQVNSPLHF. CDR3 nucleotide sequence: TGCAGTGCTAGAGTAGGGGGGCAGGTGAATTCACCCCTCCACTTT.

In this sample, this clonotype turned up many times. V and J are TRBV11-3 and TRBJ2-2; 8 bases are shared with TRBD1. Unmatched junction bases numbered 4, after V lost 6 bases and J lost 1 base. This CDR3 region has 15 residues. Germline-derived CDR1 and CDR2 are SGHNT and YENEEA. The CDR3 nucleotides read TGTGCCAGCAGGGCCGGGACAGGGAACACCGGGGAGCTGTTTTTT. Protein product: CASRAGTGNTGELFF.

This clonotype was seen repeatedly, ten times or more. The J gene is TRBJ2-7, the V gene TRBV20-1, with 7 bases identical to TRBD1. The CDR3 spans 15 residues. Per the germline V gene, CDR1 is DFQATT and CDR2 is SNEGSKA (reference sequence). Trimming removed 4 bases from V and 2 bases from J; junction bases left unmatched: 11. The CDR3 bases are TGCAGTGCTACTTCCTTACGGGACAGTACCTACGAGCAGTACTTC. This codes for CSATSLRDSTYEQYF.

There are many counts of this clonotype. In nucleotides, the CDR3 is TGTGCCAGCAGCCTTGTACAGGGGACAAATGAAAAACTGTTTTTT. Protein: CASSLVQGTNEKLFF. J is TRBJ1-4 and V is TRBV7-2; TRBD1 aligns across 7 bases. The V segment lost 5 bases and the J segment 5 bases; nucleotides outside the gene matches: 8. Germline-derived CDR1 and CDR2 are SGHTA and FQGNSA. This CDR3 contains 15 residues. The entire variable domain, with the rest obtained from reference TRBV7-2 and TRBJ1-4, is as follows: GAGVSQSPSNKVTEKGKDVELRCDPISGHTALYWYRQSLGQGLEFLIYFQGNSAPDKSGLPSDRFSAERTGGSVSTLTIQRTQQEDSAVYLCASSLVQGTNEKLFFGSGTQLSVL.

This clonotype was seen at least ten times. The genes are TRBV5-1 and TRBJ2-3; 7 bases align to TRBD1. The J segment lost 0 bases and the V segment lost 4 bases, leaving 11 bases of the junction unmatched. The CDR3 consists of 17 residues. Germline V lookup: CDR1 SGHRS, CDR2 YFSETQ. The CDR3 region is CASSRTGSPTSTDTQYF. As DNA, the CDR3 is TGCGCCAGCAGCCGGACAGGTTCCCCGACTAGCACAGATACGCAGTATTTT.

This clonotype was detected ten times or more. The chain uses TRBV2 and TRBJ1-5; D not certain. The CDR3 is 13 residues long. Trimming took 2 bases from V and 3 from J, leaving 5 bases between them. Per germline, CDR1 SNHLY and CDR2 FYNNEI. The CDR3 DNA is TGTGCCAGCAGTGAACATTCCAATCAGCCCCAGCATTTT. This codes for CASSEHSNQPQHF.

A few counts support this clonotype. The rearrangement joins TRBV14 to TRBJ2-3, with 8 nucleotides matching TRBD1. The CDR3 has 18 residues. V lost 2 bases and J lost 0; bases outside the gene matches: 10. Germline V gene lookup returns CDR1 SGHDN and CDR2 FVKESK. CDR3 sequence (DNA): TGTGCCAGCAGCCAATCCTGGGACAGGAGAACTAGCACAGATACGCAGTATTTT. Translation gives CASSQSWDRRTSTDTQYF.

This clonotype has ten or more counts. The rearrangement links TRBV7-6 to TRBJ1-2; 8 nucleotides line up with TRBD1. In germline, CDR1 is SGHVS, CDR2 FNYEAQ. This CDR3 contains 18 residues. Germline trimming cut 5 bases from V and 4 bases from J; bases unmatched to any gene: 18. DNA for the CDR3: TGTGCCAGCAGCCCAAGAGACAGGGGTCGGCAAGCGGTCTATGGCTACACCTTC. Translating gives CASSPRDRGRQAVYGYTF.

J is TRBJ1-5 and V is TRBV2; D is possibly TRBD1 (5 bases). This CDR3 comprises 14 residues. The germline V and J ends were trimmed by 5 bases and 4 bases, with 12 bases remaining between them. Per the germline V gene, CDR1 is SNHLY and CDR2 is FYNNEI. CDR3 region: CASSIQGPNQPQHF. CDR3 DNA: TGTGCCAGCAGTATCCAGGGCCCTAATCAGCCCCAGCATTTT.

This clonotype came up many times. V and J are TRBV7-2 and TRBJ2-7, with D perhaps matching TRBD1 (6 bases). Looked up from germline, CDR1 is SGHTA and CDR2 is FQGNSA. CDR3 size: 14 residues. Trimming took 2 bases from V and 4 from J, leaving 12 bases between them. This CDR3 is CASSLTDSLYEQYF. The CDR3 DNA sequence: TGTGCCAGCAGCTTAACGGACAGCCTATACGAGCAGTACTTC.

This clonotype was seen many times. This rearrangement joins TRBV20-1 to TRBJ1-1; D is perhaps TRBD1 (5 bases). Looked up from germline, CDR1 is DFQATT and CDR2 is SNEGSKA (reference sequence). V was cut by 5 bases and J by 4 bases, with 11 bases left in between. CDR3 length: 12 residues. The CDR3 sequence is CSACRDTTEAFF. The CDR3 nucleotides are TGCAGTGCTTGCAGGGATACCACTGAAGCTTTCTTT.

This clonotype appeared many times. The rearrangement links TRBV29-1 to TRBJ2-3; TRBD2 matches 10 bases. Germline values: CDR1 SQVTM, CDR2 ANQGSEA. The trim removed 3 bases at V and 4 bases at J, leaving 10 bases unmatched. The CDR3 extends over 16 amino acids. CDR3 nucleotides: TGCAGCGTTGAGGGGCCAGCGGGGGGGCCAGCAGATACGCAGTATTTT. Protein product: CSVEGPAGGPADTQYF.

This CDR3 reads CASSEVRGREKLFF. The CDR3 DNA is TGTGCCAGCAGTGAAGTCCGAGGCCGTGAAAAACTGTTTTTT. V is TRBV6-1 and J is TRBJ1-4; unclear D gene. CDR3 length equals 14 residues. Germline V gene data show CDR1 as MNHNS and CDR2 as SASEGT. Trimming took off 1 base at V and 7 bases at J, with 10 bases between the two ends.

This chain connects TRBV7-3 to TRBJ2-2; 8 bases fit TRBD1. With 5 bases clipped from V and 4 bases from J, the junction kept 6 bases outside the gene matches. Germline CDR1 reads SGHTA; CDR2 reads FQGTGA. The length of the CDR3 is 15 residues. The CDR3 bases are TGTGCCAGCAGCCTCCAGGGGGCGGGCACCGGGGAGCTGTTTTTT. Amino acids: CASSLQGAGTGELFF.

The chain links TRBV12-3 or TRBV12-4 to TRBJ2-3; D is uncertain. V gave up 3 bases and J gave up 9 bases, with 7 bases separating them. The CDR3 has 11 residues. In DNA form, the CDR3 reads TGTGCCAGCAGTTTTCAAGGGACGCAGTATTTT. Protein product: CASSFQGTQYF.

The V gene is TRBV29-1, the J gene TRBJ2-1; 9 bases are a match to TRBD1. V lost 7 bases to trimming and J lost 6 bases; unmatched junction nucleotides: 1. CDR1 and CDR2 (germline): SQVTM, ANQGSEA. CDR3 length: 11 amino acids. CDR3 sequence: CSADRGNEQFF. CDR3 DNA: TGCAGCGCGGACAGGGGCAATGAGCAGTTCTTC.

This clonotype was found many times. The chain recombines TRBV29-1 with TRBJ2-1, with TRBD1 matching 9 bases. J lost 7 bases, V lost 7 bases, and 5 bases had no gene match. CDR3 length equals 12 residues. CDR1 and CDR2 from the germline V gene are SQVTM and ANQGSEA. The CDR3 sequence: CSAGQGQNEQFF. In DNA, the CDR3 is TGCAGCGCTGGACAGGGGCAAAATGAGCAGTTCTTC.

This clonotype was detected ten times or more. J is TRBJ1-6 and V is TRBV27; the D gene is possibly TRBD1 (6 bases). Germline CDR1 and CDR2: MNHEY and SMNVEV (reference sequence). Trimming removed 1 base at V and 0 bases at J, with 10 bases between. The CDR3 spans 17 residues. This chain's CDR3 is CASSLFGGDSYNSPLHF. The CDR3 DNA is TGTGCCAGCAGTTTATTCGGGGGCGACTCCTATAATTCACCCCTCCACTTT.